This T cell receptor (beta chain) appears in the sequencing data of a study of blood T cell repertoires in COVID-19. Across the study: From T cells, B-cell-depleted T cells, or PBMCs came the material, which was cDNA or gDNA.

The protocol was immunoSEQ multiplex PCR, while the TCRdb copy is restricted to in-frame clones and leaves out a portion. The sample shows around 250,000 clones, roughly nine tenths of them seen only once. CDR1 and CDR2 from the germline V gene are MNHEY and SMNVEV (reference sequence). Unmatched junction bases numbered 17, after V lost 8 bases and J lost 6 bases. The length of the CDR3 is 17 residues. Sequencing input: peripheral blood. The receptor's source is a man aged 55 to 70 with acute or convalescent COVID-19. V is TRBV27 and J is TRBJ1-5; 9 nucleotides line up with TRBD1. CDR3 sequence reads: CASGPGTGPQGSQPQHF. CDR3 nucleotide sequence: TGTGCCAGCGGGCCCGGGACAGGGCCCCAGGGGAGTCAGCCCCAGCATTTT.